The 18 T cell receptor beta chains given below trace back to one sample, sequenced in a study of regulatory T cells in long-lasting Graves disease. In building TCR beta libraries, iRepertoire HTBI primers were used together with Arm-PCR of CDR3 regions. MiXCR, applied by TCRdb to the multiplex PCR reads, yields one record per CDR3 protein. The sample includes hundreds of thousands of distinct CDR3 sequences, about 20% seen only once; the top ten take less than 25%. Time point indicated: persistent/refractory GD, antithyroid drugs over 5 years with positive TRAb. From PBMCs, RNA was extracted and then used to make the TCR library. The starting material was peripheral blood mononuclear cells (PBMCs), obtained when the disease was refractory, from a patient treated with antithyroid drugs. The receptors come from a female donor with Graves disease.

This clonotype was picked up a small number of times. The V call is TRBV29-1, the J call TRBJ2-1; the match to TRBD2 covers 14 bases. Germline V gene sequence: CDR1 SQVTM, CDR2 ANQGSEA. With 6 bases clipped from V and 5 bases from J, the junction kept 0 bases outside the gene matches. The CDR3 is 13 residues long. The CDR3: CSVGLAGDNEQFF. Here the CDR3 DNA reads TGCAGCGTGGGACTAGCGGGAGACAATGAGCAGTTCTTC.

Only a few counts were recorded for this clonotype. V usage is TRBV10-3 and J usage is TRBJ1-6; no clear D. Trimming removed 10 bases from V and 7 bases from J, with 14 bases in between. CDR3 length equals 13 residues. The germline V gene encodes CDR1 ENHRY and CDR2 SYGVKD. CDR3 coding DNA: TGTGCCACCGATACAGAACCCAATTCACCCCTCCACTTT. It yields the protein CATDTEPNSPLHF.

This clonotype was picked up many times. The chain couples TRBV6-2 or TRBV6-3 to TRBJ2-7; 13 nucleotides line up with TRBD2. This CDR3 contains 15 residues. Germline loops: CDR1 MNHEY, CDR2 SVGEGT. V gave up 4 bases and J gave up 5 bases; unmatched junction bases: 5. CDR3 sequence reads: CASSLRLAGGNEQYF. The CDR3 coding sequence is TGTGCCAGCAGTTTGAGACTAGCGGGAGGCAACGAGCAGTACTTC.

The rearrangement joins TRBV5-1 to TRBJ2-2, with 9 bases fitting TRBD2. Germline V gene sequence: CDR1 SGHRS, CDR2 YFSETQ. Germline trimming cut 4 bases from V and 1 base from J; bases unmatched to any gene: 5. The CDR3 consists of 16 residues. This CDR3 is CASSPRAGGNTGELFF. The CDR3 DNA reads TGCGCCAGCAGCCCCCGAGCGGGAGGGAACACCGGGGAGCTGTTTTTT.

This clonotype was recorded a few times. The rearrangement joins TRBV14 to TRBJ1-1; no firm D call. Trimming removed 2 bases at V and 2 bases at J, with 12 bases between. This CDR3 is 15 amino acids long. Germline values: CDR1 SGHDN, CDR2 FVKESK. CDR3 residues: CASSQSKGQNTEAFF. In nucleotides, the CDR3 is TGTGCCAGCAGCCAAAGTAAGGGTCAAAACACTGAAGCTTTCTTT.

This clonotype was recorded at least ten times. The V and J genes are TRBV12-3 or TRBV12-4 and TRBJ1-4; 7 nucleotides agree with TRBD1. There are 14 residues in the CDR3. The V segment lost 1 base and the J segment 8 bases; nucleotides outside the gene matches: 4. The chain's CDR3 is CASSLGQGSEKLFF. The CDR3, as DNA: TGTGCCAGCAGTTTAGGACAGGGAAGCGAAAAACTGTTTTTT.

This clonotype has ten or more counts. This chain links TRBV2 with TRBJ2-6; 11 bases agree with TRBD2. The CDR3 has 17 amino acids. Germline V gene lookup returns CDR1 SNHLY and CDR2 FYNNEI. The ends lost 6 bases at V and 4 bases at J; junction bases unmatched: 8. CDR3 sequence (DNA): TGTGCCAGCAGAGTAGCGGGAGGGCCAGAAGGGGCCAACGTCCTGACTTTC. Its translation is CASRVAGGPEGANVLTF.

This clonotype was counted at least ten times. The chain joins TRBV14 to TRBJ1-4; D is uncertain. The CDR3 length is 14 residues. Germline CDR1 reads SGHDN; CDR2 reads FVKESK. V lost 4 bases and J 5 bases, leaving 11 bases between the germline ends. The CDR3 loop reads CASSPLGVNEKLFF. CDR3 sequence (DNA): TGTGCCAGCAGCCCGTTGGGTGTCAATGAAAAACTGTTTTTT.

This clonotype was detected many times. V and J are TRBV20-1 and TRBJ1-5; 9 bases fit TRBD1. V lost 6 bases and J lost 8; bases outside the gene matches: 11. CDR1 is DFQATT and CDR2 is SNEGSKA in the germline V gene (reference sequence). The CDR3 is 14 residues long. In DNA, the CDR3 is TGCAGTGCCATCCGGCGGACAGGGGATGAGCCCCAGCATTTT. This translates into CSAIRRTGDEPQHF.

At least ten counts were recorded for this clonotype. V gene TRBV28 combines with J gene TRBJ2-7; 8 bases line up with TRBD2. Germline V gives CDR1 MDHEN, CDR2 SYDVKM. This CDR3 spans 14 amino acids. With 6 bases clipped from V and 3 bases from J, the junction kept 7 bases outside the gene matches. CDR3 residues: CASSLSGSIYEQYF. In nucleotides, the CDR3 is TGTGCCAGCAGCCTCAGCGGGAGCATCTACGAGCAGTACTTC. Supplemented by reference TRBV28 and TRBJ2-7, the full variable domain reads DVKVTQSSRYLVKRTGEKVFLECVQDMDHENMFWYRQDPGLGLRLIYFSYDVKMKEKGDIPEGYSVSREKKERFSLILESASTNQTSMYLCASSLSGSIYEQYFGPGTRLTVT.

Remarks on this clonotype: With a much larger clone just one base away, this may be a read error. The chain is built from TRBV2 and TRBJ1-2; 7 bases are shared with TRBD1. The CDR3 runs 13 residues. Germline values: CDR1 SNHLY, CDR2 FYNNEI. J lost 8 bases, V lost 10 bases, and 13 bases had no gene match. The CDR3 is CATRITGAGGYTF. The DNA of the CDR3 is TGTGCCACCCGGATCACAGGGGCAGGAGGCTACACCTTC. The full variable domain, completed using reference TRBV2 and TRBJ1-2, is EPEVTQTPSHQVTQMGQEVILRCVPISNHLYFYWYRQILGQKVEFLVSFYNNEISEKSEIFDDQFSVERPDGSNFTLKIRSTKLEDSAMYFCATRITGAGGYTFGSGTRLTVV.

This clonotype has only a few counts. This CDR3 reads CASSAQTGGELFF. For the CDR3, the DNA is TGTGCCAGCAGTGCCCAGACTGGTGGGGAGCTGTTTTTT. The chain links TRBV12-3 or TRBV12-4 to TRBJ2-2, with D hard to call. The V end was cut by 5 bases, the J end by 8 bases, with 12 bases between. The CDR3 totals 13 residues.

This clonotype was recorded a few times. A read error may explain this, as a much larger clone is one base away. The chain has TRBV7-9 and TRBJ1-2; no firm D call. The ends were cut back, 6 bases at V and 2 bases at J, with 10 bases in the middle. Germline loops: CDR1 SEHNR, CDR2 FQNEAQ (reference sequence). The CDR3 totals 13 residues. CDR3 sequence (DNA): TGTGCCAGCAGTCCCCTGGGGAACTATGGCTACACCTTC. This translates into CASSPLGNYGYTF.

The gene calls are TRBV19 and TRBJ2-7; the D gene is possibly TRBD2 (6 bases). The CDR3 is 14 residues long. In germline, CDR1 is LNHDA, CDR2 SQIVND (reference sequence). Trimming took 7 bases from V and 2 from J, leaving 15 bases between them. DNA for the CDR3: TGTGCCAGTACGGGGGAAGAAGCCCCCTACGAGCAGTACTTC. Amino acid sequence: CASTGEEAPYEQYF.

The sample holds many counts of this clonotype. Mismatch with germline at one junction end may stem from a read error. This sequence joins TRBV6-5 and TRBJ2-7; 9 bases map to TRBD1. This CDR3 region has 14 residues. Germline V gene data show CDR1 as MNHEY and CDR2 as SVGAGI. The CDR3 DNA is TGTGCCAGCAGCTACTCTGGGACAGGGTACGAGCAGTACTTC. Translated: CASSYSGTGYEQYF.

Regarding this clonotype: A much bigger clone sits one base away, suggesting this may be a read error. The chain employs TRBV12-3 or TRBV12-4 and TRBJ2-7, with unresolved D. The V gene lost 6 bases and the J gene lost 3 bases, with 9 bases spanning the gap. This CDR3 comprises 12 residues. CDR3: CASRGNIYEQYF. DNA for the CDR3: TGTGCCAGCAGGGGGAACATCTACGAGCAGTACTTC.

This chain links TRBV6-1 with TRBJ1-4; no clear D. Trimming removed 3 bases from V and 7 bases from J, with 15 bases in between. Germline values: CDR1 MNHNS, CDR2 SASEGT. The CDR3 has 15 amino acids. CDR3 region: CASSEFGEVGEKLFF. The CDR3 DNA reads TGTGCCAGCAGTGAGTTCGGGGAGGTGGGTGAAAAACTGTTTTTT.

This rearrangement joins TRBV7-9 to TRBJ1-4; a possible D gene is TRBD1 (5 bases). Germline-derived CDR1 and CDR2 are SEHNR and FQNEAQ (reference sequence). The CDR3 is 15 amino acids. Trimming took off 5 bases at V and 8 bases at J, with 18 bases between the two ends. In nucleotides, the CDR3 is TGTGCCAGCAGCGACGGCGGCAGGGTTGGGGAAAAACTGTTTTTT. Translated, it gives CASSDGGRVGEKLFF.